Presented here are 12 T cell receptor beta chains from one specimen sequenced in a study of blood T cell repertoires in COVID-19. TCRdb's copy holds only in-frame clones and misses some; the assay was immunoSEQ multiplex PCR. The sample has fewer than 200,000 clones; about 88% are singletons. What was sequenced was PBMCs or T cells enriched from blood (not recorded which). These receptors originate from a woman in her thirties or forties in a cohort exposed to, infected with or recovered from COVID-19 (not recorded which).

The CDR3 coding sequence is TGTGCCAGCAGCGTAGACAGCTCCTATAATTCACCCCTCCACTTT. Translation gives CASSVDSSYNSPLHF. This chain joins TRBV9 and TRBJ1-6; D remains ambiguous. The CDR3 has 15 amino acids. Trimming shortened V by 0 bases and J by 0 bases, and 4 bases separated the two germline ends. Germline V CDR1 and CDR2: SGDLS, YYNGEE. Full variable domain (missing parts from reference TRBV9 and TRBJ1-6): DSGVTQTPKHLITATGQRVTLRCSPRSGDLSVYWYQQSLDQGLQFLIQYYNGEERAKGNILERFSAQQFPDLHSELNLSSLELGDSALYFCASSVDSSYNSPLHFGNGTRLTVT.

V is TRBV21-1 and J is TRBJ2-1; TRBD2 is the table's D call and was not checked against the DNA. TRBV21-1 is a pseudogene locus. The CDR3 runs 17 residues. This CDR3 is CASSKLAGPGSYNEQFF. The CDR3 coding sequence is TGTGCCAGCAGCAAACTAGCGGGGCCCGGGTCCTACAATGAGCAGTTCTTC.

The gene calls are TRBV18 and TRBJ1-1, with TRBD1 matching 7 bases. There are 16 residues in the CDR3. Germline V gene lookup returns CDR1 KGHSH and CDR2 LQKENI. Unmatched junction bases numbered 13, after V lost 6 bases and J lost 3 bases. In DNA, the CDR3 is TGTGCCAGCTCGCAGCTACAGGGGAAAGGCGACACTGAAGCTTTCTTT. Its translation is CASSQLQGKGDTEAFF.

The V and J genes are TRBV5-6 and TRBJ2-7, with D possibly TRBD1 on 5 matching bases. Trimming left V 7 bases short and J 1 base short, with 9 bases between. Germline CDR1 SGHDT, CDR2 YYEEEE. CDR3 size: 12 residues. The chain's CDR3 is CASGRQSYEQYF. The CDR3 DNA sequence: TGTGCCAGCGGCAGACAGTCCTACGAGCAGTACTTC.

This chain uses TRBV28 with TRBJ1-6, with unresolved D. Germline CDR1 and CDR2: MDHEN and SYDVKM. The CDR3 extends over 16 amino acids. V was trimmed by 2 bases and J by 1 base, leaving 9 bases between them. CDR3 nucleotides: TGTGCCAGCAGTTTACGGGTTATTTCCTATAATTCACCCCTCCACTTT. Encoded protein: CASSLRVISYNSPLHF.

The chain is built from TRBV19 and TRBJ1-1; maybe TRBD1 (5 bases). The CDR3 covers 13 residues. Trimming left V 5 bases short and J 5 bases short, with 12 bases between. CDR1 and CDR2 (germline): LNHDA, SQIVND (reference sequence). The CDR3 nucleotides are TGTGCCAGTAGTTGGGTCGGGGGGACTGAAGCTTTCTTT. This sequence encodes CASSWVGGTEAFF.

V is TRBV4-3 and J is TRBJ1-1, with TRBD1 as a possible D gene (5 bases). The CDR3 runs 15 residues. The germline V and J ends were trimmed by 1 base and 1 base, with 10 bases remaining between them. Germline V gives CDR1 LGHNA, CDR2 YSLEER. The CDR3 DNA reads TGCGCCAGCAGCCAAGGGAACAGGCGGAACACTGAAGCTTTCTTT. It yields the protein CASSQGNRRNTEAFF.

J is TRBJ1-2 and V is TRBV2; D might be TRBD1 (6 bases). The CDR3 spans 17 residues. CDR1 SNHLY and CDR2 FYNNEI come from the germline V gene. Deletions cut 8 bases from V and 0 bases from J, with 22 bases between. The DNA for the CDR3 is TGTGCCAGCCTAACCCAGGGGCCATCACCTTCTAACTATGGCTACACCTTC. Its translation: CASLTQGPSPSNYGYTF. The full variable domain, with the rest looked up from reference TRBV2 and TRBJ1-2, is EPEVTQTPSHQVTQMGQEVILRCVPISNHLYFYWYRQILGQKVEFLVSFYNNEISEKSEIFDDQFSVERPDGSNFTLKIRSTKLEDSAMYFCASLTQGPSPSNYGYTFGSGTRLTVV.

This rearrangement joins TRBV5-5 to TRBJ1-2, with D hard to call. Looked up from germline, CDR1 is SGHKS and CDR2 is YYEKEE (reference sequence). Deletions cut 4 bases from V and 13 bases from J, with 17 bases between. The CDR3 is 12 amino acids. In nucleotides, the CDR3 is TGTGCCAGCAGCCAAATTACCGTGATCGGCACCTTC. Amino acids: CASSQITVIGTF.

The rearrangement links TRBV27 to TRBJ1-1, with a possible D match to TRBD1 (5 bases). CDR1 MNHEY and CDR2 SMNVEV come from the germline V gene (reference sequence). V lost 5 bases to trimming and J lost 4 bases, with 14 bases between them. This CDR3 region has 14 residues. CDR3: CASSPMGGITEAFF. DNA for the CDR3: TGTGCCAGCAGTCCAATGGGGGGGATCACTGAAGCTTTCTTT.

The chain combines TRBV27 with TRBJ2-7, with 9 bases identical to TRBD1. The germline CDR1 and CDR2 sequences are MNHEY and SMNVEV (reference sequence). V dropped 2 bases and J dropped 6; count of bases not matched to a gene: 5. The CDR3 runs to 14 residues. The CDR3 coding sequence is TGTGCCAGCAGTTTAAACCGGGACAGGGTCGAGCAGTACTTC. Protein product: CASSLNRDRVEQYF.

This chain uses TRBV11-2 with TRBJ2-5, with TRBD1 matching 8 bases. The germline V gene has CDR1 SGHAT and CDR2 FQNNGV. V shed 0 bases, J shed 2 bases, and the junction held 2 bases outside the gene matches. The CDR3 totals 15 residues. CDR3 region: CASSLETGEQETQYF. CDR3 DNA sequence: TGTGCCAGCAGCTTAGAGACAGGGGAGCAAGAGACCCAGTACTTC.